A selection of T cell receptor beta chains follows, all from one sample in a study of CD8+ T cells in alopecia areata. The table came from immunoSEQ multiplex PCR; TCRdb's copy has only in-frame clones and leaves some out. The sample lists 180,000 or so clones, 65% to 75% occurring once. The sequencing here drew on CD8+ T cells sorted from blood, taken at week 0. The receptors stem from a human donor with alopecia areata. The CDR3 runs from the conserved cysteine through the conserved F or W. The D gene is left open where the match is weak. Expanded clones get a size class; other rows say once, few or many, or leave the size out.

.,TRBV5-1,.,TRBJ2-2,CASSLGTAGELFF,TGCGCCAGCAGCTTGGGGACAGCCGGGGAGCTGTTTTTT
.,TRBV29-1,.,TRBJ1-2,CSVEARGYTF,TGCAGCGTTGAGGCGCGAGGCTACACCTTC
.,TRBV10-3,.,TRBJ2-7,CAISEVSEYEQYF,TGTGCCATCAGTGAAGTTAGCGAGTACGAGCAGTACTTC
.,TRBV15,.,TRBJ2-7,CATSRGGVFYEQYF,TGTGCCACCAGCAGAGGGGGGGTGTTTTACGAGCAGTACTTC
.,TRBV2,.,TRBJ2-2,CASSVWEQGDTGELFF,TGTGCCAGCAGTGTTTGGGAACAGGGAGACACCGGGGAGCTGTTTTTT
.,TRBV14,.,TRBJ2-5,CASSQVGVATQYF,TGTGCCAGCAGCCAAGTAGGGGTCGCGACCCAGTACTTC
TRBD1,TRBV15,.,TRBJ2-1,CATSTRTGVGHEQFF,TGTGCCACCAGCACTAGGACAGGGGTCGGGCATGAGCAGTTCTTC
TRBD1,TRBV2,few,TRBJ1-2,CASSGFYLRAGGDYGYTF,TGTGCCAGCAGTGGGTTCTACCTTCGGGCAGGGGGCGACTATGGCTACACCTTC
.,TRBV9,.,TRBJ1-1,CASSVGGVEGPNTEAFF,TGTGCCAGCAGCGTAGGAGGGGTCGAGGGCCCGAACACTGAAGCTTTCTTT
.,TRBV6-6,.,TRBJ1-1,CASIGNTEAFF,TGTGCCAGCATAGGGAACACTGAAGCTTTCTTT
.,TRBV5-1,.,TRBJ2-5,CASSRGRGETQYF,TGCGCCAGCAGCCGTGGGCGAGGGGAGACCCAGTACTTC
TRBD1,TRBV4-1,.,TRBJ2-5,CASSQPRQGEETQYF,TGCGCCAGCAGCCAACCGCGACAGGGGGAGGAGACCCAGTACTTC
.,TRBV7-9,.,TRBJ2-1,CASSLAGHEQFF,TGTGCCAGCAGCTTAGCGGGGCATGAGCAGTTCTTC
TRBD1,TRBV4-1,few,TRBJ1-1,CASSQVQGAGTEAFF,TGCGCCAGCAGCCAAGTGCAGGGGGCGGGCACTGAAGCTTTCTTT
.,TRBV7-9,once,TRBJ2-6,CASSTSTGIGANVLTF,TGTGCCAGCAGCACCTCTACAGGGATCGGGGCCAACGTCCTGACTTTC
TRBD1,TRBV5-1,few,TRBJ2-7,CASSPYGQAEYEQYF,TGCGCCAGCAGCCCCTACGGACAGGCTGAGTACGAGCAGTACTTC
TRBD1,TRBV13,once,TRBJ2-7,CASSFIGQGTHEQYF,TGTGCCAGCAGCTTTATTGGACAGGGAACGCACGAGCAGTACTTC
.,TRBV27,.,TRBJ1-3,CASSLGGASGNTIYF,TGTGCCAGCAGTTTGGGCGGAGCCTCTGGAAACACCATATATTTT
.,TRBV6-6,few,TRBJ1-2,CASSYLQSGNYGYTF,TGTGCCAGCAGTTACCTACAGTCGGGTAACTATGGCTACACCTTC
TRBD2,TRBV2,.,TRBJ2-5,CASSWTSGEGEETQYF,TGTGCCAGCAGCTGGACTAGCGGGGAGGGAGAAGAGACCCAGTACTTC
.,TRBV9,.,TRBJ1-1,CASSPRDGDTEAFF,TGTGCCAGCAGCCCGAGGGACGGAGACACTGAAGCTTTCTTT
TRBD1,TRBV13,.,TRBJ2-5,CASSATGVQETQYF,TGTGCCAGCAGCGCGACAGGGGTTCAAGAGACCCAGTACTTC
TRBD1,TRBV6-5,.,TRBJ2-5,CASRGQIRDQETQYF,TGTGCCAGCAGGGGACAGATCCGGGATCAAGAGACCCAGTACTTC
TRBD1,TRBV11-2,.,TRBJ2-4,CASSRQGGKNIQYF,TGTGCCAGCAGCCGACAGGGGGGCAAAAACATTCAGTACTTC
.,TRBV5-6,.,TRBJ1-2,CASSLGDTYGYTF,TGTGCCAGCAGCTTGGGGGACACCTATGGCTACACCTTC
.,TRBV29-1,few,TRBJ2-2,CSVESPENTGELFF,TGCAGCGTTGAAAGCCCCGAGAACACCGGGGAGCTGTTTTTT
TRBD1,TRBV30,.,TRBJ1-5,CAWIQGAANQPQHF,TGTGCCTGGATACAGGGGGCGGCCAATCAGCCCCAGCATTTT
.,TRBV6-5,.,TRBJ1-1,CASSYSIVGAEAFF,TGTGCCAGCAGTTACTCGATTGTGGGTGCTGAAGCTTTCTTT
.,TRBV30,.,TRBJ1-1,CAWSGEMWPFF,TGTGCCTGGAGTGGGGAGATGTGGCCTTTCTTT
.,TRBV6-1,.,TRBJ2-1,CASSQGEQFF,TGTGCCAGCAGTCAGGGGGAGCAGTTCTTC
TRBD1,TRBV2,.,TRBJ1-4,CASRKQGIGVFSTNEKLFF,TGTGCCAGCAGAAAACAGGGGATCGGCGTCTTTTCAACTAATGAAAAACTGTTTTTT
.,TRBV13,.,TRBJ1-1,CASSGEGGTEAFF,TGTGCCAGCAGCGGAGAGGGGGGCACTGAAGCTTTCTTT
.,TRBV12-5,.,TRBJ2-2,CASGPTGELFF,TGTGCTAGTGGTCCAACAGGGGAGCTGTTTTTT
.,TRBV13,few,TRBJ2-4,CASSLGRGNIQYF,TGTGCCAGCAGCTTAGGGCGGGGAAACATTCAGTACTTC
.,TRBV27,.,TRBJ1-2,CASSKQGGGYTF,TGTGCCAGCAGCAAACAGGGAGGTGGCTACACCTTC
TRBD1,TRBV9,once,TRBJ2-5,CASTRTGGYQETQYF,TGTGCCAGCACGAGGACAGGGGGGTACCAAGAGACCCAGTACTTC
TRBD1,TRBV29-1,few,TRBJ2-7,CSVGDSPYEQYF,TGCAGCGTTGGGGACAGTCCCTACGAGCAGTACTTC